This T cell receptor (beta chain) stems from a study of identifying expanded T cells in peripheral blood. Regarding the study as a whole: Roughly 1.2 clones differed between technical replicates, versus about 15 and 19 over time.

Here immunoSEQ multiplex PCR was the method, and the copy in TCRdb shows in-frame clones only, minus some. The data show under 150,000 clones, approximately 86% seen once. Details on this clone: What it binds is unknown.

No infections or other immune events were documented during collection. The germline gives CDR1 LGHNA, CDR2 YNFKEQ. CDR3 length equals 16 residues. With V trimmed by 4 bases and J by 1 base, 5 bases remained unmatched. V is TRBV4-2 and J is TRBJ2-2; TRBD2 matches 8 bases. The sequencing sample was made of blood. The TCR was taken from a person aged 18 to 70 in good health. CDR3 DNA: TGTGCCAGCAGCCCTCCCGGGGGGGAGAACACCGGGGAGCTGTTTTTT. Translated: CASSPPGGENTGELFF.